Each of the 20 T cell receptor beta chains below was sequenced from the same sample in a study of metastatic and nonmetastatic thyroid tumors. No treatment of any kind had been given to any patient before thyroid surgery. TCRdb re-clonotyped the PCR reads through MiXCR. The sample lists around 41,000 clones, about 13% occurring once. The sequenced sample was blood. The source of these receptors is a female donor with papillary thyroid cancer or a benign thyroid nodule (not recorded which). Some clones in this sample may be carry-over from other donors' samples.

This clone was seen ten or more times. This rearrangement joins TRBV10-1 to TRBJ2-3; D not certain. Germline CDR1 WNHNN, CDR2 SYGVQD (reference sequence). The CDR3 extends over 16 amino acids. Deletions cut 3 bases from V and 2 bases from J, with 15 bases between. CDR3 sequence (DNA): TGCGCCAGCAGTGACACAAACAGCCGGAACACAGATACGCAGTATTTT. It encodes CASSDTNSRNTDTQYF.

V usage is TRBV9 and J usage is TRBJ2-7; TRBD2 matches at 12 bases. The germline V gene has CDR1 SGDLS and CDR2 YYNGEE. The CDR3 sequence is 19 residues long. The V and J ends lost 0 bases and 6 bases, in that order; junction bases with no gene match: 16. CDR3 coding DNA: TGTGCCAGCAGCGTAGGGGATCTAGCGGGAGGGCCAGGACGCAGCGAGCAGTACTTC. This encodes CASSVGDLAGGPGRSEQYF.

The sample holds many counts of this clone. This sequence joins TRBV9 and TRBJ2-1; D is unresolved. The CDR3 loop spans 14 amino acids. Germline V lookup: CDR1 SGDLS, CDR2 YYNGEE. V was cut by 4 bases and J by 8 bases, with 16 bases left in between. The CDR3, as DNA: TGTGCCAGCAGCACAACCTCTATCAACCATGAGCAGTTCTTC. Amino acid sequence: CASSTTSINHEQFF.

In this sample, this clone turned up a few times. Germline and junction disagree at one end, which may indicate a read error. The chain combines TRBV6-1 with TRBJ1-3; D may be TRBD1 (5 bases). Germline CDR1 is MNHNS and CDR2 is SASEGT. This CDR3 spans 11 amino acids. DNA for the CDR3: TGCGCCGGGGCAGGGGGAAACACCATATATTTT. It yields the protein CAGAGGNTIYF.

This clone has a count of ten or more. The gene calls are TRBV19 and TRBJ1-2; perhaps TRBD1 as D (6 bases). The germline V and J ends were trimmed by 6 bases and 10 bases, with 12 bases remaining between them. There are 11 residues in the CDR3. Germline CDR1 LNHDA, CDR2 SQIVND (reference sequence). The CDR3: CASRDSGAYTF. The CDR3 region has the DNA TGTGCCAGTAGGGACAGTGGGGCCTACACCTTC.

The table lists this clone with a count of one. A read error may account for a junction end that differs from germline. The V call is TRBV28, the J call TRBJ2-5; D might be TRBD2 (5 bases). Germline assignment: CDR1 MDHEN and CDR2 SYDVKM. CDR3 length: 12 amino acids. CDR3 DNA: TGTGCCAGCAGCCCCCAGGAGGAGACCCAGGACTTC. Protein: CASSPQEETQDF.

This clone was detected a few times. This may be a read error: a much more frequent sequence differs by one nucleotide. The CDR3 DNA is TGTGCCAGCATCCCCGGGGGGGGCCGAGAGGCCCAGTACTTC. Encoded protein: CASIPGGGREAQYF. The chain employs TRBV28 and TRBJ2-5, with 8 bases fitting TRBD2. This CDR3 is 14 amino acids long. Per germline, CDR1 MDHEN and CDR2 SYDVKM.

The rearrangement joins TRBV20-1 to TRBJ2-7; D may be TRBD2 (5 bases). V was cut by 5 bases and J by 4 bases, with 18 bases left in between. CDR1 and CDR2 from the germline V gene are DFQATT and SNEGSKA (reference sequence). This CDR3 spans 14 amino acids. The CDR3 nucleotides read TGCAGTGCTTGTTCTTCGGGAAGAAGTTACGAGCAGTACTTC. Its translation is CSACSSGRSYEQYF.

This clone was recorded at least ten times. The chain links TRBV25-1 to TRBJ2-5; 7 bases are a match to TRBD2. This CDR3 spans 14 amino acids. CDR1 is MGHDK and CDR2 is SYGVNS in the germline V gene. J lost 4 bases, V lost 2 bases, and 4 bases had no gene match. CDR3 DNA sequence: TGTGCCAGCAGTGAAAGGGGAGGGACAGAGACCCAGTACTTC. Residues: CASSERGGTETQYF.

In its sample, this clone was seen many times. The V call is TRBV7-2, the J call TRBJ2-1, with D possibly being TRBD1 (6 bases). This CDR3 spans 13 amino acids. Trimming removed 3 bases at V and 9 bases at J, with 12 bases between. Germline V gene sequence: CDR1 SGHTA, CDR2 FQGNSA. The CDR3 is CASSFRRGTEQFF. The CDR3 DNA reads TGTGCCAGCAGCTTTAGAAGGGGGACTGAGCAGTTCTTC. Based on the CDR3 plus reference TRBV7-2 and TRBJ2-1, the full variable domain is GAGVSQSPSNKVTEKGKDVELRCDPISGHTALYWYRQSLGQGLEFLIYFQGNSAPDKSGLPSDRFSAERTGGSVSTLTIQRTQQEDSAVYLCASSFRRGTEQFFGPGTRLTVL.

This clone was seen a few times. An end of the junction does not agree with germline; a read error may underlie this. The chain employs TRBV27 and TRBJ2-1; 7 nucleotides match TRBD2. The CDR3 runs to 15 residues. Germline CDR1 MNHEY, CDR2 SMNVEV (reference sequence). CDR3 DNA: TGTGCCAACAGTTTAGGAGGTTCTAGCGGCGTAGAGCAGTTCTTC. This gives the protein CANSLGGSSGVEQFF.

CDR3 in DNA: TGTGCCAGCAGCTTGGGGGGACAGAGCTCCTATAATTCACCCCTCCACTTT. Translating it yields CASSLGGQSSYNSPLHF. V is TRBV5-4 and J is TRBJ1-6; TRBD1 aligns across 7 bases. The CDR3 loop spans 17 amino acids. From germline, CDR1 is SGHNT and CDR2 YYREEE (reference sequence). V was clipped by 0 bases and J by 0 bases; unmatched bases: 3.

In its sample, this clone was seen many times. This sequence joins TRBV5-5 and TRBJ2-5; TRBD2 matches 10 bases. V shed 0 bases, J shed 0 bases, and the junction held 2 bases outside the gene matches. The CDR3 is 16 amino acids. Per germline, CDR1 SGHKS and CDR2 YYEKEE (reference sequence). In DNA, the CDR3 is TGTGCCAGCAGCTTGGTACTAGCGGGATACCAAGAGACCCAGTACTTC. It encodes CASSLVLAGYQETQYF.

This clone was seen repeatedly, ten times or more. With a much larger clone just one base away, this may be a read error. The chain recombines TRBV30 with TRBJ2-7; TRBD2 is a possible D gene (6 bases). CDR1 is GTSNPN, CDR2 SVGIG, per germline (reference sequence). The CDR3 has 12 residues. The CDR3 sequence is CAWNQRAYGQYF. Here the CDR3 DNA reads TGTGCCTGGAACCAGCGGGCCTACGGGCAGTACTTC.

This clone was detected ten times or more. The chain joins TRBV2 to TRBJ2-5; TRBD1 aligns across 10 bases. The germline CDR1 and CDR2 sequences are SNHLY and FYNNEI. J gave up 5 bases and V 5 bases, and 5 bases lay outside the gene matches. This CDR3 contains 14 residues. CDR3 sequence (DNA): TGTGCCAGCAGTAGACAGGGGGCGGGGGAGACCCAGTACTTC. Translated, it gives CASSRQGAGETQYF.

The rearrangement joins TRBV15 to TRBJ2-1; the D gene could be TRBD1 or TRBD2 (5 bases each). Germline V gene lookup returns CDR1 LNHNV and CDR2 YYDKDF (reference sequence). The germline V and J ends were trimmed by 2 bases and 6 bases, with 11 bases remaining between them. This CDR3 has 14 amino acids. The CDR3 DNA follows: TGTGCCACCAGCAGACGGGACCCCTTCAATGAGCAGTTCTTC. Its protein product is CATSRRDPFNEQFF.

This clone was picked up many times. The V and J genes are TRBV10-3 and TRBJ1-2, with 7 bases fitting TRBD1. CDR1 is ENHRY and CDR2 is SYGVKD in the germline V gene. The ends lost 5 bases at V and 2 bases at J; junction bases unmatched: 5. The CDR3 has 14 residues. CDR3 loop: CAISRGQLNYGYTF. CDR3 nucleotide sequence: TGTGCCATCAGTAGGGGACAGCTAAACTATGGCTACACCTTC.

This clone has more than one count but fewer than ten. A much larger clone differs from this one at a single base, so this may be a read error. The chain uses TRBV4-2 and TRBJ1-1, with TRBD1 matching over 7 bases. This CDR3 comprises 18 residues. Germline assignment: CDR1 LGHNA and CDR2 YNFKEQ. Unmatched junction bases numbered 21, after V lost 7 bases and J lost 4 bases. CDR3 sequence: CASIVELAIGGGGTEAFF. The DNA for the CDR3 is TGTGCCAGCATCGTTGAGTTGGCGATAGGGGGCGGTGGCACTGAAGCTTTCTTT.

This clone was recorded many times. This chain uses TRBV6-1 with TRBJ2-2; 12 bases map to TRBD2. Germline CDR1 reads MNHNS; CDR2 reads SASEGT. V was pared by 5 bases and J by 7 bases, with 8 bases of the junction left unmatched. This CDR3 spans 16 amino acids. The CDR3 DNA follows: TGTGCCAGCAGTTCCAAAGGACTAGCGGGAATCGGGGAGCTGTTTTTT. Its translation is CASSSKGLAGIGELFF.

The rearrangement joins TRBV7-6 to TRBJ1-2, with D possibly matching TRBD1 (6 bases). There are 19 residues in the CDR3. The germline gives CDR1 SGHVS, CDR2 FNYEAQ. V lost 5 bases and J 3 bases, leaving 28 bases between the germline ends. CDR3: CASSAGWGSTGKSDYGYTF. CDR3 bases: TGTGCCAGCAGCGCAGGTTGGGGTTCAACAGGGAAGAGCGACTATGGCTACACCTTC.